This T cell receptor (beta chain) is drawn from a study of blood T cells in healthy people across ages. This clonotype was found once. Its specificity is not known. Total RNA, at least 5 micrograms per sample, was extracted from PBMCs. Alongside a J-beta primer mix, a sample-barcoded 5' primer served in a second PCR lasting about 7 to 12 cycles. TCRdb passed the 5' RACE reads through MiXCR, listing each CDR3 protein once. The data show roughly 830,000 distinct CDR3 sequences, approximately 59% seen once. Trimming took 6 bases from V and 4 from J, leaving 9 bases between them. The CDR3 is 13 amino acids. Study observations and caveats: A strong correlation between TCR beta diversity and naive T cell percentage was seen.

The source is a man younger than 40 in good health. The genes are TRBV12-3 or TRBV12-4 and TRBJ2-2, with D unclear. The specimen was blood. CDR3 region: CASSRTSTGELFF. The CDR3 nucleotides are TGTGCCAGCAGCCGGACGAGCACCGGGGAGCTGTTTTTT.